What follows is one TCR beta chain and its context. This clonotype was found once. Its antigen is unknown. No base quality information exists; no much larger clone differs at one position. A lone read is weak support. These data come from a study of CD8 T cells in ankylosing spondylitis listed by TCRdb under 2017. Study-wide context: The study profiled T cell receptor beta repertoires in healthy donors and ankylosing spondylitis patients to find disease-linked TCR variants. The full study cohort was made up of 25 ankylosing spondylitis patients and around 100 healthy donors. Samples of peripheral blood were taken, and for ankylosing spondylitis patients, synovial fluid was collected as well.

The germline V gene supplies CDR1 MNHEY and CDR2 SVGAGI. CDR3 length: 16 amino acids, cysteine to phenylalanine. Only CDR3 DNA remains: 48 bases, in frame from the first base. After removal of 0 bases from V and 9 bases from J, the junction retains 10 bases not matched to a gene. The study at large found these results: The disease-linked clones were reported to be significantly enriched in matched synovial fluid samples from ankylosing spondylitis patients. Some TCR beta motif variants had previously been reported in synovial fluid and blood of reactive arthritis patients, which suggested common disease-initiation mechanisms. The disease-linked clones had a CD8+ phenotype and were found at relatively low frequencies in peripheral blood. A TCR beta motif made up of eight or nine highly homologous amino acid variants appeared to be characteristic of blood from ankylosing spondylitis patients.

The instrument was an Illumina HiSeq 2500. TCR beta libraries were prepared by quantitative 5'-RACE with molecular barcodes. In the authors' own workflow: A new computational method based on a probabilistic model of VDJ rearrangement was used to identify disease-linked TCR variants. Using fastp trimming at Q25 and MiXCR clonotype assembly, TCRdb reanalyzed the public sequencing data and kept in-frame beta chains. Every distinct CDR3 protein forms one entry, paired with its most common genes and DNA. It is TCRdb's table, rather than the study itself, that gives the V and J calls and clone size. The sample data list roughly 160,000 distinct CDR3 sequences, and around a tenth of these were observed just once. Over 13% of the sample goes to the ten largest clones.

This clonotype originated in a female donor with ankylosing spondylitis or in good health (not recorded which). Recombination joined TRBV6-5 with TRBJ2-1, with TRBD2 identical over 8 junction bases. Material: blood, either unsorted or a sorted T cell fraction (not recorded which). The sequenced DNA: TGTGCCAGCAGTTACTCGTTCGAAGCGGGAGCGTTTGAGCAGTTCTTC. Protein translation: CASSYSFEAGAFEQFF.